The following is a T cell receptor beta chain sequence with its context. Its antigen is unknown. TCRdb's table, derived via immunoSEQ multiplex PCR, lists solely in-frame clones and lacks some. The table includes 90,000 to 120,000 clones, around nine tenths detected once. The sample is drawn from a study of T cell responses to AZD1222 COVID-19 vaccine. Study conclusions and caveats: Only 5 to 7 individuals given AZD1222 were seropositive at baseline. Donors were largely white British and mainly female; clonal diversity was possibly underestimated. A rise in Spike-specific TCR breadth and depth followed two AZD1222 doses.

The germline gives CDR1 SGHRS, CDR2 YFSETQ. This CDR3 contains 14 residues. The ends were cut back, 1 base at V and 8 bases at J, with 13 bases in the middle. This sequence originates from an adult who received the AZD1222 COVID-19 vaccine. The sample here was peripheral blood, taken 28 days after the second AZD1222 dose. J is TRBJ2-1 and V is TRBV5-1; no clear D. CDR3 protein: CASSLRGRPYEQFF. CDR3 nucleotides: TGCGCCAGCAGCTTGAGAGGACGACCCTATGAGCAGTTCTTC. Based on the CDR3 plus reference TRBV5-1 and TRBJ2-1, the full variable domain is KAGVTQTPRYLIKTRGQQVTLSCSPISGHRSVSWYQQTPGQGLQFLFEYFSETQRNKGNFPGRFSGRQFSNSRSEMNVSTLELGDSALYLCASSLRGRPYEQFFGPGTRLTVL.